This TCR beta chain was found in a study of tumor-infiltrating lymphocytes in oesophageal squamous cell carcinoma (dated by TCRdb to the mid-2010s). The library was made by PCR. Data came from an Illumina HiSeq 2000. TCRdb handled the public reads itself, with Q25 trimming in fastp and clone calling in MiXCR, and kept productive beta chains. Entries are consolidated by CDR3 protein sequence, retaining the most common genes and DNA. This sample has some 18,000 distinct CDR3 sequences in its table, and around 40% of those were observed once. The biggest ten clones account for over 15% of the sample. For this clonotype: Its antigen is currently not known. The sample holds no much larger clone one base away, and base qualities are not on file.

The germline V gene yields KGHSY for CDR1 and FQNENV for CDR2. From its cysteine to its phenylalanine, the CDR3 spans 15 amino acids. Solely the CDR3 DNA is kept, with 45 bases framed from the first base. Deletion took 0 bases off V and 2 bases off J, with a span of 9 bases between the germline ends. The sequenced material came from normal esophageal tissue next to the tumor. The sequence joins TRBV16 to TRBJ2-3; the D gene identity is not certain. The clonotype was recovered from a female donor with esophageal squamous cell carcinoma. The DNA is as follows: TGTGCCAGCAGCCAATCTGCCAGCAACACAGATACGCAGTATTTT. This yields the protein CASSQSASNTDTQYF.